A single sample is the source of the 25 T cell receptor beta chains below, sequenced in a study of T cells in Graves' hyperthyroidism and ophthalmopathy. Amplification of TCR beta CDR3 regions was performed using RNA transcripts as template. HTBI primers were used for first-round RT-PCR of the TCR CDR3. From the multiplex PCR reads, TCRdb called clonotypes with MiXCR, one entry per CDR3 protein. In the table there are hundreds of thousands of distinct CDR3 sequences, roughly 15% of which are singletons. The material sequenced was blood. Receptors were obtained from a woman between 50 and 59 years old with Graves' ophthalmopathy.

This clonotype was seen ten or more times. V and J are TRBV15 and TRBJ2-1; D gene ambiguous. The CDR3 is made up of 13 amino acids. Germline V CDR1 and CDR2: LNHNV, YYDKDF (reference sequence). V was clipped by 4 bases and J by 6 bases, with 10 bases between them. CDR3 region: CATSTEMINEQFF. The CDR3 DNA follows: TGTGCCACCAGCACAGAAATGATCAATGAGCAGTTCTTC.

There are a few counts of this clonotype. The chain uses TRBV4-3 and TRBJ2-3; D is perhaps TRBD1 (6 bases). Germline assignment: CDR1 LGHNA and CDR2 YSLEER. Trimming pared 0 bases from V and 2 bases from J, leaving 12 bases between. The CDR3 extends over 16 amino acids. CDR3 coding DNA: TGCGCCAGCAGCCAAGAGCTCACAGGGATCACAGATACGCAGTATTTT. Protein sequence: CASSQELTGITDTQYF.

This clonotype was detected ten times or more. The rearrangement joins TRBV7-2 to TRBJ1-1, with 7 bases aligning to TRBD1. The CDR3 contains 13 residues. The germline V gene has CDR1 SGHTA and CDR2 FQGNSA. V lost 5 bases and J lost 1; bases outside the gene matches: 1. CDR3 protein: CASSRGRNTEAFF. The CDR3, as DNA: TGTGCCAGCAGCAGGGGGCGGAACACTGAAGCTTTCTTT.

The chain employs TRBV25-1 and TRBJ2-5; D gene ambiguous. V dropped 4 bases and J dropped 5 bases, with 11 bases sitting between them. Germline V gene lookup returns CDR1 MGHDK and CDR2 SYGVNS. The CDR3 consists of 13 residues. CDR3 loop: CASSVNVGETQYF. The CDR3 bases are TGTGCCAGCAGTGTCAACGTGGGGGAGACCCAGTACTTC.

The CDR3 DNA reads TGTGCCAGCAGCAGGGGGGGCGGCACAGATACGCAGTATTTT. Amino acid sequence: CASSRGGGTDTQYF. V usage is TRBV7-3 and J usage is TRBJ2-3, with TRBD2 as a possible D gene (7 bases). From germline, CDR1 is SGHTA and CDR2 FQGTGA. The CDR3 loop spans 14 amino acids. V lost 5 bases and J lost 1, with 10 bases in between.

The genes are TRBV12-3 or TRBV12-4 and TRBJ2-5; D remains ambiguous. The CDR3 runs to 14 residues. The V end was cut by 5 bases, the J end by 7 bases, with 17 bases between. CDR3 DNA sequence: TGTGCCAGCAGTGGGTCGTACTCTACGGGGACCCAGTACTTC. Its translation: CASSGSYSTGTQYF.

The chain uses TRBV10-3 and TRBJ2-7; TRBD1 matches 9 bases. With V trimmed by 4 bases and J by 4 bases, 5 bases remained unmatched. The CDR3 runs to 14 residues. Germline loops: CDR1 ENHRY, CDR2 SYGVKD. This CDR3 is CAISVDRGWYEQYF. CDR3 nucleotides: TGTGCCATCAGTGTGGACAGGGGCTGGTACGAGCAGTACTTC.

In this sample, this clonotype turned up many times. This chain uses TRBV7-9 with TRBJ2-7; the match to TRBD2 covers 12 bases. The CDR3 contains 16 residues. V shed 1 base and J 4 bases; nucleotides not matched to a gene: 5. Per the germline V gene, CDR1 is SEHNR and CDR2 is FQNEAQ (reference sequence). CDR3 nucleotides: TGTGCCAGCAGCTTAGTACTAGCGGGAGGTCGGTACGAGCAGTACTTC. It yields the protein CASSLVLAGGRYEQYF.

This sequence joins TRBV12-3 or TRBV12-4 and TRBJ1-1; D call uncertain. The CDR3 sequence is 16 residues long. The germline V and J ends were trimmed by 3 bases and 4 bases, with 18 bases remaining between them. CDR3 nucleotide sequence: TGTGCCAGCAGTTTTTATCAAGCGGGGTCGGGCACTGAAGCTTTCTTT. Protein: CASSFYQAGSGTEAFF.

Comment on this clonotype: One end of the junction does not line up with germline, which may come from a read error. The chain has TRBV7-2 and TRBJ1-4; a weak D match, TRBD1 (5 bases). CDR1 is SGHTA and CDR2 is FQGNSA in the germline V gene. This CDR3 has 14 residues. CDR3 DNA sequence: TGTGCCAGCAGCCCGGGACTCGGTAATGAAAAACTGGTTTTT. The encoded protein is CASSPGLGNEKLVF.

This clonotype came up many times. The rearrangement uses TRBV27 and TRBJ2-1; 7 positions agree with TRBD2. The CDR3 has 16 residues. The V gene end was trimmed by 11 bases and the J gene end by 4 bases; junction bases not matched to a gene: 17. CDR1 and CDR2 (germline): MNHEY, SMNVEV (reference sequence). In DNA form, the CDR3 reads TGTGCCGCCTGCCCGATGGCGGGAGAGGGGTACAATGAGCAGTTCTTC. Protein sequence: CAACPMAGEGYNEQFF.

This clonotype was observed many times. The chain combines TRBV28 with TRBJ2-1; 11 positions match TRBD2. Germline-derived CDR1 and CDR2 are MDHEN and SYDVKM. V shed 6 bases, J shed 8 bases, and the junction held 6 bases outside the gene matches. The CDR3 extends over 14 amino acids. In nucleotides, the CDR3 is TGTGCCAGCAGAACTAGCGGGAGTATCTATGAGCAGTTCTTC. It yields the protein CASRTSGSIYEQFF.

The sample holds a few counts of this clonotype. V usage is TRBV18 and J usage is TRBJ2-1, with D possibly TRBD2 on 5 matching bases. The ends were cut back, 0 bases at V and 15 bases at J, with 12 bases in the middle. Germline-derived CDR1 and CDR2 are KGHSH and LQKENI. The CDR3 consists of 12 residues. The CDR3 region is CASSPPTGSRFF. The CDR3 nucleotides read TGTGCCAGCTCACCACCGACGGGAAGCCGGTTCTTC.

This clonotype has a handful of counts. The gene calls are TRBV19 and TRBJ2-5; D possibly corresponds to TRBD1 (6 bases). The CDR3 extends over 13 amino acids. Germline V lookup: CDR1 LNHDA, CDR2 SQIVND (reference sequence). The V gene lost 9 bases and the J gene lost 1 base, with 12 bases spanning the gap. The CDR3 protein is CASTPGAQETQYF. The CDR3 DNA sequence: TGTGCCAGCACCCCAGGGGCCCAAGAGACCCAGTACTTC.

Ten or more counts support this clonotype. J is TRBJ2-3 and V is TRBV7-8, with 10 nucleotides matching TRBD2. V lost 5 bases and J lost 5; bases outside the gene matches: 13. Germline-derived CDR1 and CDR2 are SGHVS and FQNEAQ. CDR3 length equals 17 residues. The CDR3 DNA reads TGTGCCAGCAGCGCCCGGGTTAGCGGGAGGATGAGAGATACGCAGTATTTT. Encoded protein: CASSARVSGRMRDTQYF.

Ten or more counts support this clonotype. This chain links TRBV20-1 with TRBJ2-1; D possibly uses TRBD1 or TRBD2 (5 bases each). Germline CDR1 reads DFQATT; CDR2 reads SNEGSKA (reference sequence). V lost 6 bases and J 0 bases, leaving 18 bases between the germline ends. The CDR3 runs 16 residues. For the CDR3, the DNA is TGCAGTGCCCCTGACAGCGAGGGTCTCTCCTACAATGAGCAGTTCTTC. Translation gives CSAPDSEGLSYNEQFF.

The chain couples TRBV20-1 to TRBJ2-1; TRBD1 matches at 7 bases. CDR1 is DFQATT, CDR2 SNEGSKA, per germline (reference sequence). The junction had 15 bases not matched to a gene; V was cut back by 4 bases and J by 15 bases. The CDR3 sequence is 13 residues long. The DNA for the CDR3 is TGCAGTGCTAAACCGGGACAGCCGACGGGGCGGTTCTTC. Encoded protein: CSAKPGQPTGRFF.

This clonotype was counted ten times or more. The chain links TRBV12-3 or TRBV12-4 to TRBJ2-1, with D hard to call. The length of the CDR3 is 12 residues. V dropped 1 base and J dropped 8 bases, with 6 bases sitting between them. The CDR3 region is CASSLVGDEQFF. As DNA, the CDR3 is TGTGCCAGCAGTTTAGTTGGGGATGAGCAGTTCTTC.

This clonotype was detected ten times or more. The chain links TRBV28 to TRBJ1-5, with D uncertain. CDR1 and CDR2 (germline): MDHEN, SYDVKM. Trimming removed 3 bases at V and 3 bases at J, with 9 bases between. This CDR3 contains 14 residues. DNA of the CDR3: TGTGCCAGCAGTTTTCCTCGGGACAATCAGCCCCAGCATTTT. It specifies CASSFPRDNQPQHF. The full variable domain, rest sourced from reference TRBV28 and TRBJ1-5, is DVKVTQSSRYLVKRTGEKVFLECVQDMDHENMFWYRQDPGLGLRLIYFSYDVKMKEKGDIPEGYSVSREKKERFSLILESASTNQTSMYLCASSFPRDNQPQHFGDGTRLSIL.

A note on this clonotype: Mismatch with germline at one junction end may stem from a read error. CDR3 in amino acids: CASSLFTGVTEAFF. In DNA, the CDR3 is TGCGCCAGCAGCCTCTTCACAGGGGTCACTGAAGCTTTCTTT. This rearrangement joins TRBV3-1 to TRBJ1-1, with TRBD1 identical over 7 bases. This CDR3 comprises 14 residues. From germline, CDR1 is LGHDT and CDR2 YNNKEL (reference sequence).

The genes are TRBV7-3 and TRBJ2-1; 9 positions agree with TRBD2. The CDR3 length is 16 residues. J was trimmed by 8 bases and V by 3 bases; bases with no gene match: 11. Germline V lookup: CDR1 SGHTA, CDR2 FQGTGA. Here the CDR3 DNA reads TGTGCCAGCAGCTTTTGGATAGCGGGAGAACCGTATGAGCAGTTCTTC. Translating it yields CASSFWIAGEPYEQFF.

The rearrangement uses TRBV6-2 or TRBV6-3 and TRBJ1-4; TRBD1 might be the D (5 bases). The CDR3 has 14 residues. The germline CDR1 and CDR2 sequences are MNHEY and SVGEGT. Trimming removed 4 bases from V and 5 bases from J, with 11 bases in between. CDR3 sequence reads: CASSFGAGNEKLFF. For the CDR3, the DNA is TGTGCCAGCAGTTTTGGGGCCGGGAATGAAAAACTGTTTTTT.

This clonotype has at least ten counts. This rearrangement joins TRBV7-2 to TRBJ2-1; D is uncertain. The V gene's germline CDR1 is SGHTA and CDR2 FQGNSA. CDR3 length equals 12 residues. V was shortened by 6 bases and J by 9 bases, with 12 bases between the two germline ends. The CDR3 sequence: CASRMTSGEQFF. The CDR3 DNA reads TGTGCCAGCAGGATGACATCGGGTGAGCAGTTCTTC.

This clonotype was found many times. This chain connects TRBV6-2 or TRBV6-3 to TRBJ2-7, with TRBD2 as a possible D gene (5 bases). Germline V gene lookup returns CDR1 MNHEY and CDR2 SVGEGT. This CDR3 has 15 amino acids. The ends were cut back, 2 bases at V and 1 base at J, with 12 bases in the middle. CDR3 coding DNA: TGTGCCAGCAGTTACCAGAGGGCTAGATCCTACGAGCAGTACTTC. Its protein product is CASSYQRARSYEQYF.

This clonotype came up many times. The CDR3 is CASTLKQGPLHGYTF. The CDR3 DNA reads as TGTGCCAGCACCTTAAAACAGGGACCACTTCATGGCTACACCTTC. This chain joins TRBV27 and TRBJ1-2; TRBD1 is a possible D gene (6 bases). The germline V gene has CDR1 MNHEY and CDR2 SMNVEV (reference sequence). V gave up 7 bases and J gave up 6 bases, with 21 bases separating them. This CDR3 is 15 amino acids long.